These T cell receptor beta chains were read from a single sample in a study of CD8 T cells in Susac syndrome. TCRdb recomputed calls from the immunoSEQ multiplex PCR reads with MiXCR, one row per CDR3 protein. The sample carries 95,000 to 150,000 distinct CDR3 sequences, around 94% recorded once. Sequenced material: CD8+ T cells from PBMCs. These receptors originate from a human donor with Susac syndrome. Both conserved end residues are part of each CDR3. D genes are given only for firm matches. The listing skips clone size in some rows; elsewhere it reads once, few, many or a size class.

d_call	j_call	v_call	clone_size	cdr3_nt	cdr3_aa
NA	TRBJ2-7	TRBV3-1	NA	TGTGCCAGCAGCCCCGGTACCGCTAACGAGCAGTACTTC	CASSPGTANEQYF
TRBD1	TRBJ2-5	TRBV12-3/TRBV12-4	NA	TGTGCCAGCAGGGGGACAGAGCAAGAGACCCAGTACTTC	CASRGTEQETQYF
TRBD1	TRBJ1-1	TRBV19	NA	TGTGCCAGTAGTATCACAGGGGGCAGGACTGAAGCTTTCTTT	CASSITGGRTEAFF
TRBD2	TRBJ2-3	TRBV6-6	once	TGTGCCAGCAGTTTACGGGGGGTTAGCACAGATACGCAGTATTTT	CASSLRGVSTDTQYF
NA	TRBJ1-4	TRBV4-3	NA	TGCGCCAGCAGCCAAAGGAGGGGCGGCCTTAATGAAAAACTGTTTTTT	CASSQRRGGLNEKLFF
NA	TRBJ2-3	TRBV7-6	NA	TGTGCCAGCAGCTTAGTTAGGGGGAGCACAGATACGCAGTATTTT	CASSLVRGSTDTQYF
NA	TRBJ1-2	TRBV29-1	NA	TGCAGCGTTGAATGGGGACACGAGGCCATCTATGGCTACACCTTC	CSVEWGHEAIYGYTF
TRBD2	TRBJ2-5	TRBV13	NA	TGTGCCAGCAGCCGGAGAGCGGGGGGTCCCCAAGAGACCCAGTACTTC	CASSRRAGGPQETQYF
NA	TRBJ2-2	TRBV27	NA	TGTGCCAGCAGTTTGAGGGCCGGGGAGCTGTTTTTT	CASSLRAGELFF
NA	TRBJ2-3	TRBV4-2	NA	TGTGCCAGCAGCCAAGGTTGGCCTACAGATACGCAGTATTTT	CASSQGWPTDTQYF
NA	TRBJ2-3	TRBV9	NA	TGTGCCAGCAGCGTAGGGGGGGAAACGCAGTATTTT	CASSVGGETQYF
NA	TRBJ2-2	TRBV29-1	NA	TGCAGCGTGTTGGGGGCGAACACCGGGGAGCTGTTTTTT	CSVLGANTGELFF
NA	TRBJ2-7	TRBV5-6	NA	TGTGCCAGCAGCTCCAGTACCCGAGGCGAGCAGTACTTC	CASSSSTRGEQYF
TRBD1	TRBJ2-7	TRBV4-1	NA	TGCGCCAGCAGCGAAGGGGTAACGGGACAGGGGGCTTCCTACGAGCAGTACTTC	CASSEGVTGQGASYEQYF
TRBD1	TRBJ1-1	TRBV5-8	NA	TGTGCCAGCAGCGGGACCACAGGGGCACACCCTAACACTGAAGCTTTCTTT	CASSGTTGAHPNTEAFF
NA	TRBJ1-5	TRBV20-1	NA	TGCAGTGCTAGAGAGGGCAATAATCAGCCCCAGCATTTT	CSAREGNNQPQHF
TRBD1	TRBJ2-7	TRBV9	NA	TGTGCCAGCAGCGCCCCGGGACAGTTCTACGAGCAGTACTTC	CASSAPGQFYEQYF
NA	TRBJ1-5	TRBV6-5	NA	TGTGCCAGCAGTGAACCGGACTTCCAGCCCCAGCATTTT	CASSEPDFQPQHF
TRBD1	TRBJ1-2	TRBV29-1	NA	TGCAGCGTCCCGGGACAGGGGTTTGGCTACACCTTC	CSVPGQGFGYTF
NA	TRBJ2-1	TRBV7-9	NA	TGTGCCAGCAGCTCAGCCTACAATGAGCAGTTCTTC	CASSSAYNEQFF
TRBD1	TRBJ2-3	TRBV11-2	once	TGTGCCAGCAGCCGGAACGACAGGGGCGCCACAGATACGCAGTATTTT	CASSRNDRGATDTQYF
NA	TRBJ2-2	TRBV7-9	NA	TGTGCCAGCACCTGGTTGAACACCGGGGAGCTGTTTTTT	CASTWLNTGELFF
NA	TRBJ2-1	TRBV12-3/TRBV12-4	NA	TGTGCCAGCAGTACCGGGACCTCGAGTGAGCAGTTCTTC	CASSTGTSSEQFF
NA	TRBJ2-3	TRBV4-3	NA	TGCGCCAGCAGCCAAGATGGAGGGGGCGTCCTCGATACGCAGTATTTT	CASSQDGGGVLDTQYF
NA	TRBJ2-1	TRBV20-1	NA	TGCAGTGCTAGATCGGACAGTCACAATGAGCAGTTCTTC	CSARSDSHNEQFF
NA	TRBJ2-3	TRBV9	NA	TGTGCCAGCAGCTCTCCCAGCGGGCCTAGCACAGATACGCAGTATTTT	CASSSPSGPSTDTQYF
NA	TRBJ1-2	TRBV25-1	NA	TGTGCCAGCAGGGCCGGGTCTGGAGGCTACACCTTC	CASRAGSGGYTF
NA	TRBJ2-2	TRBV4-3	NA	TGCGTCAGCAGCCCACCGGGGATCACCGGGGAGCTGTTTTTT	CVSSPPGITGELFF
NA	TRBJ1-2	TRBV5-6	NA	TGTGCCAGCAGCTTGGTATCTGGGTTGGGTGGCTACACCTTC	CASSLVSGLGGYTF